Described below is a single T cell receptor beta chain sequence and its context. The antigen remains unidentified. The CDR3 extends over 14 amino acids. Germline loops: CDR1 MDHEN, CDR2 SYDVKM. V gave up 5 bases and J gave up 3 bases, with 13 bases separating them. Using its own MiXCR run on the RT-PCR reads, TCRdb lists one record per CDR3 protein. Counted here are approximately 700,000 distinct CDR3 sequences, over 11% occurring once; the ten biggest clones make up less than 7%. This sample stems from a study of response to subunit inactivated influenza vaccine. General study results and limits: The authors put forward the suggestion that each seasonal influenza vaccination may bring in only a limited number of new T cells.

This rearrangement joins TRBV28 to TRBJ1-2, with unresolved D. This receptor was identified in a man between 50 and 59 years old who received an inactivated influenza vaccine. The sample here was PBMCs from blood, taken approximately 15 days before vaccination. CDR3 coding DNA: TGTGCCAGCAGTACCGGGAGGCGGGACTATGGCTACACCTTC. It specifies CASSTGRRDYGYTF.